Below are 13 T cell receptor beta chains sequenced from a single sample in a study of blood T cells in healthy people across ages (dated by TCRdb to 2015 to 2017). To prepare the library, 5' RACE was applied. This sample was sequenced with an Illumina HiSeq 2500. The second PCR ran for roughly 6 to 11 cycles and used a J-beta primer mix along with a sample-barcoded 5' primer. TCRdb reran the public reads through fastp at Q25 and MiXCR, keeping productive beta chains. Rows are unified per CDR3 protein, each entry keeping the most common DNA and genes. Present in this sample are 500,000 to 700,000 distinct CDR3 sequences, approximately 30% of which were seen just once. Approximately 14% of the sample lies in the top ten. Sequenced material: blood. The source of these receptors is a woman of 80 years or more in good health.

The rearrangement links TRBV6-1 to TRBJ2-3; D gene unclear. Trimming removed 5 bases from V and 2 bases from J, with 11 bases in between. CDR3 length: 14 residues. The germline V gene has CDR1 MNHNS and CDR2 SASEGT. This CDR3 reads CASSLRTLTDTQYF. The CDR3 DNA reads TGTGCCAGCAGTCTGAGGACCCTCACAGATACGCAGTATTTT.

This clonotype was detected a few times. V and J are TRBV7-9 and TRBJ2-3, with 11 bases identical to TRBD2. The CDR3 loop spans 16 amino acids. V was pared by 4 bases and J by 6 bases, with 9 bases of the junction left unmatched. CDR1 and CDR2 (germline): SEHNR, FQNEAQ (reference sequence). CDR3 in DNA: TGTGCCAGCAGCTCTGACCGTTGGACTAGCGGGGATACGCAGTATTTT. Encoded protein: CASSSDRWTSGDTQYF. Full variable domain (rest looked up from reference TRBV7-9 and TRBJ2-3): DTGVSQNPRHKITKRGQNVTFRCDPISEHNRLYWYRQTLGQGPEFLTYFQNEAQLEKSRLLSDRFSAERPKGSFSTLEIQRTEQGDSAMYLCASSSDRWTSGDTQYFGPGTRLTVL.

About this clonotype itself: Since a much larger clone is just one base distant, this may be a read error. This sequence joins TRBV7-9 and TRBJ2-3, with a tentative D call TRBD2 (5 bases). The CDR3 is 15 amino acids. Looked up from germline, CDR1 is SEHNR and CDR2 is FQNEAQ (reference sequence). CDR3 sequence (DNA): TGTGCCAGCAGCTCCCCCGTGGCAGAGGGAGATACGCGGTATTTT. Its translation: CASSSPVAEGDTRYF.

This clonotype occurred a few times. A much larger clone is a single base away; this may be a read error. The gene calls are TRBV24-1 and TRBJ2-5; D is perhaps TRBD1 or TRBD2 (5 bases each). Trimming stripped 6 bases from V and 11 bases from J, with 24 bases between. This CDR3 comprises 15 residues. Germline-derived CDR1 and CDR2 are KGHDR and SFDVKD. The CDR3 bases are TGTGCCACCAGTAAAGGGGACGGGGTTTGGGATGAGCAGTACTTC. Translation: CATSKGDGVWDEQYF.

The chain recombines TRBV19 with TRBJ1-5, with a tentative D call TRBD1 (5 bases). The CDR3 has 15 residues. CDR1 is LNHDA and CDR2 is SQIVND in the germline V gene (reference sequence). V lost 10 bases and J lost 3, with 19 bases in between. The CDR3 is CATSADSLFNQPQHF. In DNA, the CDR3 is TGTGCCACCTCCGCCGACAGCCTATTCAATCAGCCCCAGCATTTT.

In this sample, this clonotype turned up a few times. This may be a read error, as it is one base from a much larger clone. The chain couples TRBV29-1 to TRBJ2-1; weak D call: TRBD1 (8 bases). The germline V gene has CDR1 SQVTM and CDR2 ANQGSEA. This CDR3 has 12 residues. The CDR3 DNA is TGCAGCGGTGAAGGACAGGGAGGGTGGCAGTTCTTC. Translation gives CSGEGQGGWQFF.

Comment on this clonotype: Sequence at one end of the junction differs from germline and may be a read error. The chain has TRBV24-1 and TRBJ1-1, with 7 bases identical to TRBD1. Germline lookup yields CDR1 KGHDR and CDR2 SFDVKD. The CDR3 extends over 17 amino acids. CDR3 sequence (DNA): TGTGCCGCCAGTGATTTGCAACCGGGGACAGAGAACACTGAAGCTTTCTTT. Its translation is CAASDLQPGTENTEAFF.

Comment on this clonotype: Possible read error: a much larger clone is one base away. V gene TRBV6-5 combines with J gene TRBJ1-6; D unclear. CDR1 is MNHEY and CDR2 is SVGAGI in the germline V gene. The length of the CDR3 is 14 residues. Trimming left V 6 bases short and J 11 bases short, with 17 bases between. Here the CDR3 reads CASRTLGRHTPLHF. The CDR3 region has the DNA TGTGCCAGCAGGACCCTAGGGCGGCATACACCCCTCCACTTT.

A remark on this clonotype: The junction departs from the called germline gene at one end, perhaps through a read error. The rearrangement joins TRBV7-2 to TRBJ2-5; TRBD2 matches at 11 bases. From germline, CDR1 is SGHTA and CDR2 FQGNSA. The CDR3 sequence is 12 residues long. CDR3 nucleotide sequence: TGTGCCAGCAGGTTAGCGGGAGGGCTGCAGTACTTC. It codes for CASRLAGGLQYF.

A word on this clonotype: It may be a read error: a sequence one base away is much more abundant. CDR3 sequence reads: CASSLAKGVQNQPQQF. Here the CDR3 DNA reads TGTGCCAGCAGCTTAGCGAAAGGGGTACAAAATCAGCCCCAGCAGTTT. The rearrangement uses TRBV7-2 and TRBJ1-5; D is perhaps TRBD1 (5 bases). This CDR3 has 16 amino acids. Germline loops: CDR1 SGHTA, CDR2 FQGNSA. Complete variable domain (other parts from reference TRBV7-2 and TRBJ1-5): GAGVSQSPSNKVTEKGKDVELRCDPISGHTALYWYRQSLGQGLEFLIYFQGNSAPDKSGLPSDRFSAERTGGSVSTLTIQRTQQEDSAVYLCASSLAKGVQNQPQQFGDGTRLSIL.

Note on this clonotype: A much bigger clone sits one base away, suggesting this may be a read error. This chain uses TRBV9 with TRBJ1-1; D perhaps matches TRBD1 (6 bases). CDR1 is SGDLS, CDR2 YYNGEE, per germline. CDR3 length: 15 residues. V gave up 4 bases and J gave up 4 bases, with 17 bases separating them. CDR3 DNA sequence: TGTGCCAGCAGCCAGAGGGCCGGGGGGGCCACTGAAGCTTTCTTT. Translated, it gives CASSQRAGGATEAFF.

At least ten counts were recorded for this clonotype. Sequence at one end of the junction differs from germline and may be a read error. This rearrangement joins TRBV7-7 to TRBJ2-4; D is possibly TRBD1 (5 bases). The CDR3 is 15 residues long. Germline V gene lookup returns CDR1 SSHAT and CDR2 FNYEAQ (reference sequence). CDR3 sequence reads: CASSLGDGAKNIQYF. The CDR3 region has the DNA TGTGCTAGCAGCTTAGGGGATGGTGCCAAAAACATTCAGTACTTC.

In this sample, this clonotype turned up many times. This chain uses TRBV4-1 with TRBJ2-4, with unresolved D. The CDR3 sequence is 16 residues long. Germline CDR1 and CDR2: MGHRA and YSYEKL. Deletions cut 0 bases from V and 0 bases from J, with 9 bases between. CDR3 DNA: TGCGCCAGCAGCCAAGATGCCCTACCAGCCAAAAACATTCAGTACTTC. The encoded protein is CASSQDALPAKNIQYF.